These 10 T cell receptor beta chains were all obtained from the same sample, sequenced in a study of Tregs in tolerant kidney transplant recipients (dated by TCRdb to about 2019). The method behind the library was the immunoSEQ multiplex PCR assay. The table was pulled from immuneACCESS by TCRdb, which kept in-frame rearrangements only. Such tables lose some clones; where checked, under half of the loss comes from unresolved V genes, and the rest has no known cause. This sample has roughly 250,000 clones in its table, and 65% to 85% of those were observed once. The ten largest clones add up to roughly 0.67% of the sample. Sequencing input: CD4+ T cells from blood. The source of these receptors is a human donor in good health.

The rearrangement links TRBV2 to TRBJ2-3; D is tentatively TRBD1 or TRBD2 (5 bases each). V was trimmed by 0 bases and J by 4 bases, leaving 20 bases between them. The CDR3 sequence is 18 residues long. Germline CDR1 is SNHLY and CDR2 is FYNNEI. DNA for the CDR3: TGTGCCAGCAGTGAAGCGCTTCTGGGACCCCGTAGGGCAGATACGCAGTATTTT. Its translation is CASSEALLGPRRADTQYF.

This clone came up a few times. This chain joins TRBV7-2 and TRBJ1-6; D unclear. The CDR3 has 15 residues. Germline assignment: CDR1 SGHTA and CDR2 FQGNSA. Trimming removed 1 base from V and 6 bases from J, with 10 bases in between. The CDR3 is CASSLGELGNSPLHF. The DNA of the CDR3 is TGTGCCAGCAGCTTAGGGGAATTGGGTAATTCACCCCTCCACTTT.

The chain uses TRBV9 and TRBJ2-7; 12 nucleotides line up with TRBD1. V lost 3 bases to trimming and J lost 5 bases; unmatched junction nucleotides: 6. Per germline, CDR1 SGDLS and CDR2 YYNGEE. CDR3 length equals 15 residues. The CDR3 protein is CASSARDRGLDEQYF. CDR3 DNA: TGTGCCAGCAGCGCCCGGGACAGGGGGCTCGACGAGCAGTACTTC.

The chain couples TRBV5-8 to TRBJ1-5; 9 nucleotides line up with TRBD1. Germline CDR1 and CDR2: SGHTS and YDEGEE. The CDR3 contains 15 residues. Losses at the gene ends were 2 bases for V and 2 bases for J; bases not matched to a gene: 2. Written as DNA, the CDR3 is TGTGCCAGCAGCTTTACAGGGGGCGGCAATCAGCCCCAGCATTTT. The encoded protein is CASSFTGGGNQPQHF.

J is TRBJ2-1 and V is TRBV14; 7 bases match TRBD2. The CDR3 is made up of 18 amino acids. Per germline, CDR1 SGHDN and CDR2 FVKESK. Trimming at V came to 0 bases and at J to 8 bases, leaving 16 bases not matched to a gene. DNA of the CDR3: TGTGCCAGCAGCCAAGATAGGACTAGTTGGCTCAATCAGTATGAGCAGTTCTTC. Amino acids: CASSQDRTSWLNQYEQFF. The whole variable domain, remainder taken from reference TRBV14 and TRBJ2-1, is EAGVTQFPSHSVIEKGQTVTLRCDPISGHDNLYWYRRVMGKEIKFLLHFVKESKQDESGMPNNRFLAERTGGTYSTLKVQPAELEDSGVYFCASSQDRTSWLNQYEQFFGPGTRLTVL.

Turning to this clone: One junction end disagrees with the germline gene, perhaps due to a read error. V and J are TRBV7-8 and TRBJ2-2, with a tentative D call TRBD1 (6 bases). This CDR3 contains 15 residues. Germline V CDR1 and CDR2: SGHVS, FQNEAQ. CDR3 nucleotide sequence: TGTGCCAGCAGCTTAGTCCAGGGGAACCCCGGGGAGCTGTTTTTT. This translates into CASSLVQGNPGELFF.

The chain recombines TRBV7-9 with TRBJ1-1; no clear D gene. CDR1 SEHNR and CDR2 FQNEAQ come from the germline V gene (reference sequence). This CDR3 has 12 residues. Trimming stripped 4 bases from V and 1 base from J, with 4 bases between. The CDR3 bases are TGTGCCAGCAGCTCCCAGAACACTGAAGCTTTCTTT. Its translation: CASSSQNTEAFF. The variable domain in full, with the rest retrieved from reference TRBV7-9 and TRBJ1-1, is DTGVSQNPRHKITKRGQNVTFRCDPISEHNRLYWYRQTLGQGPEFLTYFQNEAQLEKSRLLSDRFSAERPKGSFSTLEIQRTEQGDSAMYLCASSSQNTEAFFGQGTRLTVV.

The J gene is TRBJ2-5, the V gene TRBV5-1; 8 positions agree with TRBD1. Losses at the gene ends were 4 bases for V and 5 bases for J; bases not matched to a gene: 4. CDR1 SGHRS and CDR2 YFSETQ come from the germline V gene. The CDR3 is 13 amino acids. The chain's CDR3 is CASSRDRGETQYF. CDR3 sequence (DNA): TGCGCCAGCAGCCGTGACAGGGGTGAGACCCAGTACTTC.

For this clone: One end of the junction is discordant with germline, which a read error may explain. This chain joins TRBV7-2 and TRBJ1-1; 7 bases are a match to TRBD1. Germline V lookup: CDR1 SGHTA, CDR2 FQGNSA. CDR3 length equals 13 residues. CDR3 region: CASSPRHRDSEAF. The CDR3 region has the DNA TGTGCCAGCAGCCCCCGACACCGGGACAGCGAAGCATTT. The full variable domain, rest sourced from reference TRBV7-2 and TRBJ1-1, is GAGVSQSPSNKVTEKGKDVELRCDPISGHTALYWYRQSLGQGLEFLIYFQGNSAPDKSGLPSDRFSAERTGGSVSTLTIQRTQQEDSAVYLCASSPRHRDSEAFGQGTRLTVV.

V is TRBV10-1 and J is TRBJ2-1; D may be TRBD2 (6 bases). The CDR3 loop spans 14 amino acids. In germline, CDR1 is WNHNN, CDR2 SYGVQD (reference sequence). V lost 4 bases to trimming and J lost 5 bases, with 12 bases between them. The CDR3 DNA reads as TGCGCCAGCAGTGGCGGACGGACTAACAATGAGCAGTTCTTC. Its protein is CASSGGRTNNEQFF.